The rows below give T cell receptor beta chains drawn from one sample of a study of T cell responses to AZD1222 COVID-19 vaccine. TCRdb keeps only in-frame clones here, not all; method: immunoSEQ multiplex PCR. The table records 95,000 to 100,000 clones, roughly 87% of them present only once. The sample in question was peripheral blood, obtained on day 0 of AZD1222 vaccination. The source is an adult in good health. CDR3s include the opening cysteine and the closing phenylalanine or tryptophan. D genes are given only for firm matches. Not every row has a clone size; where given, it reads once, few, many or a size class.

V gene	J gene	CDR3 length	clone size	D gene	CDR3 DNA	CDR3 protein
TRBV7-2	TRBJ2-7	14	.	.	TGTGCCAGCAGCTCGGAATCAGGGATCTACGAGCAGTACTTC	CASSSESGIYEQYF
TRBV30	TRBJ1-2	15	.	TRBD1	TGTGCCTGGAATAGGATGGGACAGGGGGCGATTGGCTACACCTTC	CAWNRMGQGAIGYTF
TRBV11-2	TRBJ2-1	19	once	TRBD1	TGTGCCAGCAGCTTGACAGGGATTGCTAGGTTAGGTGCGAACAATGAGCAGTTCTTC	CASSLTGIARLGANNEQFF
TRBV29-1	TRBJ1-3	15	few	TRBD1	TGCAGCGTTGTTTGGACAGGATACTCTGGAAACACCATATATTTT	CSVVWTGYSGNTIYF
TRBV3-1/TRBV3-2	TRBJ2-2	14	.	TRBD2	TGTGCCAGCGGGACTAGCGGGATGGGCGGGGAGCTGTTTTTT	CASGTSGMGGELFF
TRBV5-1	TRBJ2-1	15	once	.	TGCGCCAGCAGCTTACGCGAGAAAGGGTACAATGAGCAGTTCTTC	CASSLREKGYNEQFF
TRBV2	TRBJ2-2	15	.	.	TGTGCCAGCAGTGGGGGACGAGGGAACACCGGGGAGCTGTTTTTT	CASSGGRGNTGELFF
TRBV19	TRBJ1-2	13	.	.	TGTGCCAGTAGTACCCAAATAGGGACATGGTACACCTTC	CASSTQIGTWYTF
TRBV9	TRBJ2-7	16	.	TRBD2	TGTGCCAGCAGCGTAGAGGTTGGCGGGAGCTCCTACGAGCAGTACTTC	CASSVEVGGSSYEQYF
TRBV5-1	TRBJ2-2	16	.	TRBD2	TGCGCCAGCACCTTCTTAGCGGGAGAGTCTCGGGGGGAGCTGTTTTTT	CASTFLAGESRGELFF
TRBV6-5	TRBJ2-5	15	few	TRBD2	TGTGCCAGCAGTATCCTAGCGGGAGTAAGGGAGACCCAGTACTTC	CASSILAGVRETQYF
TRBV5-4	TRBJ2-5	14	.	.	TGTGCCAGCAGCCTACGACAGGACCAAGAGACCCAGTACTTC	CASSLRQDQETQYF
TRBV24-1	TRBJ1-3	13	.	.	TGTGCCACCAGGAAGGGAGGGGGAAACACCATATATTTT	CATRKGGGNTIYF
TRBV6-5	TRBJ2-3	15	.	.	TGTGCCAGCAGTTACCATCTTCAGGGATCAGATACGCAGTATTTT	CASSYHLQGSDTQYF
TRBV27	TRBJ2-2	15	once	.	TGTGCCAGCAGTTTAGCCAGGGGCCACACCGGGGAGCTGTTTTTT	CASSLARGHTGELFF
TRBV20-1	TRBJ1-2	11	.	.	TGCAGTGCTAGTCCCAGCTATGGCTACACCTTC	CSASPSYGYTF
TRBV3-1/TRBV3-2	TRBJ1-2	12	.	TRBD1	TGTGCCAGCAGCACGACAGGGACTGGCTACACCTTC	CASSTTGTGYTF
TRBV29-1	TRBJ2-5	14	.	TRBD1	TGCAGCGTTTCCTCCGGGACAGGGGGAGAGACCCAGTACTTC	CSVSSGTGGETQYF
TRBV24-1	TRBJ1-2	13	.	.	TGTGCCACCAGTGACTTCGCAGTAGGGGGCTACACCTTC	CATSDFAVGGYTF
TRBV7-9	TRBJ1-2	14	.	TRBD1	TGTGCCAGCAGCCATACAGGGGGAAACTATGGCTACACCTTC	CASSHTGGNYGYTF
TRBV19	TRBJ2-2	14	few	.	TGTGCCAGTAACCAAGAGGGCCGTACCGGGGAGCTGTTTTTT	CASNQEGRTGELFF
TRBV6-1	TRBJ1-6	16	.	.	TGTGCCAGCAGTGACGCCGGTCCTAGGGGTAATTCACCCCTCCACTTT	CASSDAGPRGNSPLHF
TRBV2	TRBJ2-2	14	once	.	TGTGCCAGCAGTGTCGGACAGCTAAGCGGGGAGCTGTTTTTT	CASSVGQLSGELFF
TRBV20-1	TRBJ1-3	11	.	.	TGCAGTGCAGAGAATGCCAACACCATATATTTT	CSAENANTIYF
TRBV28	TRBJ2-7	14	.	TRBD1	TGTGCCAGCAGTCTCTGGGACAGCTCCTACGAGCAGTACTTC	CASSLWDSSYEQYF
TRBV27	TRBJ1-2	14	.	.	TGTGCCAGCAGTTTAACGGCCGGGCCTCGTGGCTACACCTTC	CASSLTAGPRGYTF
TRBV11-2	TRBJ1-2	17	.	.	TGTGCCAGCAACCCCCCCCCTGGAAGAGGGGGTAACTATGGCTACACCTTC	CASNPPPGRGGNYGYTF
TRBV5-1	TRBJ1-2	15	.	.	TGCGCCAGCAGCCCCGAGGACAGCGATTACTATGGCTACACCTTC	CASSPEDSDYYGYTF
TRBV5-1	TRBJ2-1	15	.	.	TGCGCCAGCAGAATCCAGGGTCTACACGACAATGAGCAGTTCTTC	CASRIQGLHDNEQFF
TRBV27	TRBJ1-1	13	few	.	TGTGCCAGCAGTTTGTCTGGCTTCACTGAAGCTTTCTTT	CASSLSGFTEAFF
TRBV6-6	TRBJ1-3	14	.	.	TGTGCCAGCCAACCAGGAGGATCTGGAAACACCATATATTTT	CASQPGGSGNTIYF
TRBV6-5	TRBJ2-2	13	.	.	TGTGCCAGTTCGGGACACATAACCGGGGAGCTGTTTTTT	CASSGHITGELFF
TRBV18	TRBJ2-2	16	.	.	TGTGCCAGCTCGGAAGGGGCGGGACTGGACACCGGGGAGCTGTTTTTT	CASSEGAGLDTGELFF
TRBV10-3	TRBJ1-2	13	.	.	TGTGCCATCAGTGAGGGACAGAACTATGGCTACACCTTC	CAISEGQNYGYTF
TRBV6-5	TRBJ1-3	13	.	.	TGTGCCAGCAGGGAGAGCCCTGGAAACACCATATATTTT	CASRESPGNTIYF
TRBV5-1	TRBJ2-7	16	once	.	TGCGCCAGCAGCCCCAGGACCCCTCAAAGCTCCTACGAGCAGTACTTC	CASSPRTPQSSYEQYF
TRBV29-1	TRBJ2-3	15	.	TRBD2	TGCAGCGTCGAAGGACTAGCGGGAGGGGTGGATACGCAGTATTTT	CSVEGLAGGVDTQYF
TRBV5-4	TRBJ2-6	16	.	.	TGTGCCAGCAGCTTGGGCGGGGCCGCTGGGGCCAACGTCCTGACTTTC	CASSLGGAAGANVLTF
TRBV6-5	TRBJ1-3	13	.	.	TGTGCCAGCAGGTTCGGGACTGGAAACACCATATATTTT	CASRFGTGNTIYF
TRBV29-1	TRBJ2-1	13	.	.	TGCAGCGTTGAGAATCGCTACGGGAATGAGCAGTTCTTC	CSVENRYGNEQFF
TRBV5-4	TRBJ2-7	14	.	TRBD2	TGTGCCAGCAGCTTTTCTTGGGACTACTACGAGCAGTACTTC	CASSFSWDYYEQYF
TRBV3-1/TRBV3-2	TRBJ1-2	15	.	.	TGTGCCAGCAGCCAAGGGCCGGGCAGGGAGGGCGGCTACACCTTC	CASSQGPGREGGYTF
TRBV18	TRBJ2-7	15	.	.	TGTGCCAGCTCATCAAGGGGGAATGATGGCTACGAGCAGTACTTC	CASSSRGNDGYEQYF